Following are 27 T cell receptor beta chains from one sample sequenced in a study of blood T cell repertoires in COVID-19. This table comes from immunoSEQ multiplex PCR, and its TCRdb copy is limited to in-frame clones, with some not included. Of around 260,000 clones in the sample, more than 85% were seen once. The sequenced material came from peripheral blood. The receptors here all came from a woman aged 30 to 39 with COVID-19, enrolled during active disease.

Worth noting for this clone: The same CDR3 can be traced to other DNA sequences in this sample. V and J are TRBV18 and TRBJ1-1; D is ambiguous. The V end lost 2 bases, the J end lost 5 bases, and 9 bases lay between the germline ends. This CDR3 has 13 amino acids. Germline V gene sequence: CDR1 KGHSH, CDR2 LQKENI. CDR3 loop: CASSPLAGTEAFF. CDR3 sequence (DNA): TGTGCCAGCTCACCATTAGCTGGGACTGAAGCTTTCTTT.

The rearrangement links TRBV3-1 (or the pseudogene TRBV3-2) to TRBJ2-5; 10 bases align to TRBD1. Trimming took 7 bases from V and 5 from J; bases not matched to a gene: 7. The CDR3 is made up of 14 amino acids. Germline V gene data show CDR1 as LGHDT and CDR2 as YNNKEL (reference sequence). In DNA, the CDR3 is TGTGCCAGCACTGAGACAGGGGGCTGGGAGACCCAGTACTTC. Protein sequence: CASTETGGWETQYF.

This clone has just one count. CDR3 sequence: CAWSVEGVPYNSPLHF. The CDR3 nucleotides read TGTGCCTGGAGTGTAGAGGGGGTCCCCTATAATTCACCCCTCCACTTT. The chain carries TRBV30 and TRBJ1-6; TRBD1 might be the D (6 bases). The CDR3 spans 16 residues. Trimming took off 0 bases at V and 2 bases at J, with 11 bases between the two ends. Germline V gene data show CDR1 as GTSNPN and CDR2 as SVGIG (reference sequence).

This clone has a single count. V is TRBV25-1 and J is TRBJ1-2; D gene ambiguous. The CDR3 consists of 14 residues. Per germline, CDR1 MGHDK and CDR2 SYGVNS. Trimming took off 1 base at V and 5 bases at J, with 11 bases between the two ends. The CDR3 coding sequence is TGTGCCAGCAGTGAATTTAACCCGACTTATGGCTACACCTTC. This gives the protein CASSEFNPTYGYTF.

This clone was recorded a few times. CDR3: CASSVSGSYEQYF. CDR3 sequence (DNA): TGCGCCAGCAGTGTGAGCGGGAGCTACGAGCAGTACTTC. The V call is TRBV10-1, the J call TRBJ2-7, with TRBD2 matching 8 bases. CDR3 length: 13 residues. Germline loops: CDR1 WNHNN, CDR2 SYGVQD (reference sequence). V lost 4 bases, J lost 3 bases, and 2 bases stayed unmatched.

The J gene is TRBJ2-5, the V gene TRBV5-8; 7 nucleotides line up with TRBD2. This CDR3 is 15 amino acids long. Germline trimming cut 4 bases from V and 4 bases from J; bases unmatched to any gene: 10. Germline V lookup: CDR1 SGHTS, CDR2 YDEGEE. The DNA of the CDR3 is TGTGCCAGCAGCCGGCTGTTGGCGGGAGCAGAGACCCAGTACTTC. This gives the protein CASSRLLAGAETQYF.

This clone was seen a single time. The CDR3 sequence is CSASMVAVHEQYF. CDR3 bases: TGCAGTGCTAGTATGGTAGCCGTGCACGAGCAGTACTTC. The chain joins TRBV20-1 to TRBJ2-7; D is unresolved. Trimming shortened V by 3 bases and J by 5 bases, and 14 bases separated the two germline ends. The CDR3 runs 13 residues. Germline values: CDR1 DFQATT, CDR2 SNEGSKA (reference sequence).

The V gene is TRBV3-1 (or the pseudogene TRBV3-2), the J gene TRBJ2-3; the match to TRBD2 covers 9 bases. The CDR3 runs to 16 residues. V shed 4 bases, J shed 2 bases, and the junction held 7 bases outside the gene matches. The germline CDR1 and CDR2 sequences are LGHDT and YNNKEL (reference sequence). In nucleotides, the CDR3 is TGTGCCAGCAGCCTCCAGACTAGCGGCCACACAGATACGCAGTATTTT. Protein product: CASSLQTSGHTDTQYF.

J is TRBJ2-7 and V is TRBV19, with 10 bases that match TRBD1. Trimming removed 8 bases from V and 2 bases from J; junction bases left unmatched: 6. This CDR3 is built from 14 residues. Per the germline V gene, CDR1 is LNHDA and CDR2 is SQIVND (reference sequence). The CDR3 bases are TGTGCCAGTTCACGACAGGGGGCAACCTACGAGCAGTACTTC. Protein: CASSRQGATYEQYF. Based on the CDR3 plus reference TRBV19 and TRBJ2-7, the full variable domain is DGGITQSPKYLFRKEGQNVTLSCEQNLNHDAMYWYRQDPGQGLRLIYYSQIVNDFQKGDIAEGYSVSREKKESFPLTVTSAQKNPTAFYLCASSRQGATYEQYFGPGTRLTVT.

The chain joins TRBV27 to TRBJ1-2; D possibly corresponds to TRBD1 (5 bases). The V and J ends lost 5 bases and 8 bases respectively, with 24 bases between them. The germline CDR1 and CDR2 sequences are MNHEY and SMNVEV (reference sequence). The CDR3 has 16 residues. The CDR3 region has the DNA TGTGCCAGCAGTCAGGAGGGGTTGGGGCCCCAGGAAGGCTACACCTTC. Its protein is CASSQEGLGPQEGYTF.

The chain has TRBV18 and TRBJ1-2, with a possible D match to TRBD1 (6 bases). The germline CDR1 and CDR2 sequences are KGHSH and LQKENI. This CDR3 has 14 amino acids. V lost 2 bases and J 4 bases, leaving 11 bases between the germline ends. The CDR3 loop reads CASSPRQDGYGYTF. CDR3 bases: TGTGCCAGCTCACCAAGACAGGACGGCTATGGCTACACCTTC. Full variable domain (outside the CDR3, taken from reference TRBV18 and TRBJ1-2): NAGVMQNPRHLVRRRGQEARLRCSPMKGHSHVYWYRQLPEEGLKFMVYLQKENIIDESGMPKERFSAEFPKEGPSILRIQQVVRGDSAAYFCASSPRQDGYGYTFGSGTRLTVV.

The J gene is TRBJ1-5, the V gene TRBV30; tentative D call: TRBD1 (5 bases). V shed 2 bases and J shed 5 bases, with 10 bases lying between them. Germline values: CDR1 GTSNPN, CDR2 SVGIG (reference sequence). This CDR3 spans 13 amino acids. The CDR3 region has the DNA TGTGCCTGGAGTCGACAGCAATATCAGCCCCAGCATTTT. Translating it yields CAWSRQQYQPQHF.

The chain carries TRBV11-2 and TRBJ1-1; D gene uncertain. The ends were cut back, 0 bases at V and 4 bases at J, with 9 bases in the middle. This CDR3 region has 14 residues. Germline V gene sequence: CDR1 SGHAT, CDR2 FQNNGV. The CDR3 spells CASSLDSPGTEAFF. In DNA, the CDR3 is TGTGCCAGCAGCTTAGATTCCCCGGGCACTGAAGCTTTCTTT.

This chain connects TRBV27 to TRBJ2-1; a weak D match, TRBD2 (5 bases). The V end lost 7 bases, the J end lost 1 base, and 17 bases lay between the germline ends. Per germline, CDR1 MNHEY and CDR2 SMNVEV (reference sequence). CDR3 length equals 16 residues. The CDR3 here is CASTGGDLRSYNEQFF. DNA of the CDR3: TGTGCCAGCACAGGAGGAGACCTCCGGTCCTACAATGAGCAGTTCTTC.

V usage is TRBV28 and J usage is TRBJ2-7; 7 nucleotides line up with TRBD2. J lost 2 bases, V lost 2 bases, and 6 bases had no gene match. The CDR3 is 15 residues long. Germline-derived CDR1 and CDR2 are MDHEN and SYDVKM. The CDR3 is CASSLRASGAYEQYF. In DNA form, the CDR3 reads TGTGCCAGCAGTTTAAGGGCTAGCGGAGCCTACGAGCAGTACTTC. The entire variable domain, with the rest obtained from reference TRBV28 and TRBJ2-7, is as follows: DVKVTQSSRYLVKRTGEKVFLECVQDMDHENMFWYRQDPGLGLRLIYFSYDVKMKEKGDIPEGYSVSREKKERFSLILESASTNQTSMYLCASSLRASGAYEQYFGPGTRLTVT.

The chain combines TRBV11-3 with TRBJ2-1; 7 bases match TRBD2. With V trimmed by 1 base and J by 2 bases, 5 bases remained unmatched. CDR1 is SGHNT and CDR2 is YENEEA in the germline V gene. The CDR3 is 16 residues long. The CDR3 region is CASSLGGGSTYNEQFF. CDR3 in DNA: TGTGCCAGCAGCTTAGGTGGCGGGAGTACCTACAATGAGCAGTTCTTC.

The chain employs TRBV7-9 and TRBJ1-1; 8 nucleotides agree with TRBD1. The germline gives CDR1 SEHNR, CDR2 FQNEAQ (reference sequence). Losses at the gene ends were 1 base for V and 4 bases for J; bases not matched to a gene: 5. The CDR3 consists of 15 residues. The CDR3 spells CASSLDQGAGTEAFF. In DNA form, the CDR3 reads TGTGCCAGCAGCTTAGATCAGGGGGCCGGCACTGAAGCTTTCTTT. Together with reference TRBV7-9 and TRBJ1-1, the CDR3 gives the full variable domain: DTGVSQNPRHKITKRGQNVTFRCDPISEHNRLYWYRQTLGQGPEFLTYFQNEAQLEKSRLLSDRFSAERPKGSFSTLEIQRTEQGDSAMYLCASSLDQGAGTEAFFGQGTRLTVV.

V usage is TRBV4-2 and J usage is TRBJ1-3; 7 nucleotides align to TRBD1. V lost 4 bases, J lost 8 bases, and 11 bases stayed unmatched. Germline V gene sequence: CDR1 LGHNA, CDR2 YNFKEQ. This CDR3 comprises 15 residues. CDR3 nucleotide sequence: TGTGCCAGCAGCCGGAGGCCAGACAGGGCGGACACCATATATTTT. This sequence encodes CASSRRPDRADTIYF.

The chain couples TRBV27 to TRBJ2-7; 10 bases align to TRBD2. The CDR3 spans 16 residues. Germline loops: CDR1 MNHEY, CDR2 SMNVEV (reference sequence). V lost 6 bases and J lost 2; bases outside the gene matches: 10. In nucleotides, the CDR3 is TGTGCCAGCAGCCAATCCCCCGGGACTAGCGCCTACGAGCAGTACTTC. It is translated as CASSQSPGTSAYEQYF.

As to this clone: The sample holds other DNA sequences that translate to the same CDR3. CDR3 sequence (DNA): TGCGCCAGCAGCCGTAGCGGGGACACAGATACGCAGTATTTT. This codes for CASSRSGDTDTQYF. The chain recombines TRBV5-1 with TRBJ2-3; TRBD2 aligns across 8 bases. In germline, CDR1 is SGHRS, CDR2 YFSETQ. Trimming cost V 4 bases and J 2 bases; bases outside gene matches: 3. This CDR3 contains 14 residues.

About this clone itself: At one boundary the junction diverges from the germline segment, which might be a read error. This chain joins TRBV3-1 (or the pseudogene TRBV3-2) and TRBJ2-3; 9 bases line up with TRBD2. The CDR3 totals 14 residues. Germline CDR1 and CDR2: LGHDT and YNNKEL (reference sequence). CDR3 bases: TGTGCCAGCAGCCAAGAATCTCGACGACTAGCGGCTCAATTT. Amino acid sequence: CASSQESRRLAAQF.

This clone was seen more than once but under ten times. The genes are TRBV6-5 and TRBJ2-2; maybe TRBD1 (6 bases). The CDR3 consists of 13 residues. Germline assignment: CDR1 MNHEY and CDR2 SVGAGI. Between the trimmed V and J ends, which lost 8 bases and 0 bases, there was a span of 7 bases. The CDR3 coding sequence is TGTGCCAGCGGGACATCGAACACCGGGGAGCTGTTTTTT. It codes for CASGTSNTGELFF.

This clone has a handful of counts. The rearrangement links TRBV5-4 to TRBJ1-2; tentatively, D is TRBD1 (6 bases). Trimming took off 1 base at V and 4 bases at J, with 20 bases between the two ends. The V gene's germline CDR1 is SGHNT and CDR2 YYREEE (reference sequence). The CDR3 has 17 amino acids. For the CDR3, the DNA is TGTGCCAGCAGCTTGCCCAACTATCGGACAGACATCTATGGCTACACCTTC. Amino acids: CASSLPNYRTDIYGYTF.

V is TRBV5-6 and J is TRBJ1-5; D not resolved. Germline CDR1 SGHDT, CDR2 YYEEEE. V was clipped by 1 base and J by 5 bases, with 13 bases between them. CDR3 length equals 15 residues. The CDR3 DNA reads TGTGCCAGCAGCTTGTTGAGGGAAAGCCATCAGCCCCAGCATTTT. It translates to CASSLLRESHQPQHF.

CDR3 nucleotides: TGTGCCAGCAGCTTCGGGACAGGGACTAACTATGGCTACACCTTC. It is translated as CASSFGTGTNYGYTF. The V call is TRBV5-6, the J call TRBJ1-2, with 9 bases fitting TRBD1. V lost 2 bases and J lost 0; bases outside the gene matches: 2. The length of the CDR3 is 15 residues. Germline V gene sequence: CDR1 SGHDT, CDR2 YYEEEE.

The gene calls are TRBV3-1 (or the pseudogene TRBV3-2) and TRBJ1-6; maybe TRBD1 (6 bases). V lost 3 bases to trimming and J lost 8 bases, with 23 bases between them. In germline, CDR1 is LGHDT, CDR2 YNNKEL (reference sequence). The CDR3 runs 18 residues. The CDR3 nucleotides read TGTGCCAGCAGCCAGGGTTTAAAACAGGGTTTCAATGATTCACCCCTCCACTTT. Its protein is CASSQGLKQGFNDSPLHF.

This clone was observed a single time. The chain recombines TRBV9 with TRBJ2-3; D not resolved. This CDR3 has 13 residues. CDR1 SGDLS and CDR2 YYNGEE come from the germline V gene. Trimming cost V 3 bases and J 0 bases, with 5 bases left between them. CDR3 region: CASSAPSTDTQYF. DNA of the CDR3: TGTGCCAGCAGCGCCCCTAGCACAGATACGCAGTATTTT.